This is a list of T cell receptor beta chains from one sample in a study of beta chain features in type 1 diabetes. Data came from immunoSEQ multiplex PCR; TCRdb stores just in-frame clones and leaves some out. This sample has roughly 160,000 clones; 6.5% to 8.5% occur once, and the top ten carry around 0.56%. The sequencing sample was made of central memory CD4+ T cells from blood. All receptors come from a woman younger than 30 with type 1 diabetes. The CDR3 runs from the conserved cysteine through the conserved F or W. A D gene is named only where the DNA matches it firmly. The size of a clone is reported for some rows only, either as once, few or many, or as a class for expanded clones.

abundance	v_gene	j_gene	d_gene	CDR3aa	CDR3nt
-	TRBV30	TRBJ2-1	TRBD1	CAWRKSGQGSNEQFF	TGTGCCTGGAGGAAATCGGGACAGGGAAGCAATGAGCAGTTCTTC
-	TRBV9	TRBJ2-3	-	CASSVGFELPDTQYF	TGTGCCAGCAGCGTAGGTTTCGAGTTACCAGATACGCAGTATTTT
-	TRBV7-2	TRBJ1-1	-	CASSSQGIRSGNTEAFF	TGTGCCAGCAGCTCGCAGGGGATTCGGTCAGGGAACACTGAAGCTTTCTTT
-	TRBV9	TRBJ2-1	TRBD2	CASSPRLAGVGYNEQFF	TGTGCCAGCAGCCCCCGACTAGCGGGAGTAGGCTACAATGAGCAGTTCTTC
-	TRBV5-4	TRBJ2-2	-	CASRLGQGGAGELFF	TGTGCCAGCAGATTAGGGCAGGGCGGGGCCGGGGAGCTGTTTTTT
-	TRBV4-1	TRBJ1-1	-	CASSQDSRTQGKRRHTEAFF	TGCGCCAGCAGCCAAGACTCTCGGACACAGGGCAAGAGACGGCACACTGAAGCTTTCTTT
few	TRBV9	TRBJ1-1	TRBD1	CASSAQTGVNTEAFF	TGTGCCAGCAGCGCGCAGACAGGGGTAAACACTGAAGCTTTCTTT
-	TRBV2	TRBJ2-5	TRBD1	CASNTGTGSETQYF	TGTGCCAGCAATACCGGGACAGGGTCGGAGACCCAGTACTTC
-	TRBV12-5	TRBJ2-3	-	CASGLALTDTQYF	TGTGCTAGTGGTTTGGCCCTGACAGATACGCAGTATTTT
many	TRBV15	TRBJ2-3	TRBD1	CATSGRQGTVTDTQYF	TGTGCCACCAGCGGCAGACAGGGGACGGTGACAGATACGCAGTATTTT